These T cell receptor gamma chains were read from a single sample in a study of γδ T cells in repeated Plasmodium falciparum infection. TCRdb re-called clones from the multiplex PCR reads via CATT. The data contain around 25,000 gamma-chain clones, 2.5% to 3.5% of them singletons. Specimen: gamma-delta T cells from blood. The receptors were gathered from a pool of human donors (malaria-infected and uninfected, not separated). CDR3s include the opening cysteine and the closing phenylalanine or tryptophan. Each record gives: V gene, clone size, J gene, CDR3 DNA, CDR3 protein. The size entry is marked missing in some rows and otherwise reads once, few, many or a size class.

v_call: TRGV3
clone_size: many
j_call: TRGJ1/TRGJ2
cdr3_nt: TGTGCCACCTGGGACCACAGTCGAAAGAAACTCTTT
cdr3_aa: CATWDHSRKKLF

v_call: TRGV8
clone_size: NA
j_call: TRGJ1/TRGJ2
cdr3_nt: TGTGCCACCTGGGACAGGTTTAAGAACGTGGATTATTATAAGAAACTCTTT
cdr3_aa: CATWDRFKNVDYYKKLF

v_call: TRGV2
clone_size: many
j_call: TRGJP2
cdr3_nt: TGTGCCACCTGGGACCTACAGACGTATAGTAGTGATTGGATCAAGACGTTT
cdr3_aa: CATWDLQTYSSDWIKTF

v_call: TRGV9
clone_size: many
j_call: TRGJ1/TRGJ2
cdr3_nt: TGTGCCTTGTGGGAGGGCTACCGGGATTATTATAAGAAACTCTTT
cdr3_aa: CALWEGYRDYYKKLF

v_call: TRGV9
clone_size: many
j_call: TRGJ1/TRGJ2
cdr3_nt: TGTGCCTTGTGGACGAAGGGAAATTATTATAAGAAACTCTTT
cdr3_aa: CALWTKGNYYKKLF

v_call: TRGV9
clone_size: many
j_call: TRGJ1/TRGJ2
cdr3_nt: TGTGCCTTGTGGGGGTGTTATAAGAAACTCTTT
cdr3_aa: CALWGCYKKLF

v_call: TRGV9
clone_size: many
j_call: TRGJ1/TRGJ2
cdr3_nt: TGTGCCTTGTGGGAGGTTCTTATGAACTGTTATTATAAGAAACTCTTT
cdr3_aa: CALWEVLMNCYYKKLF

v_call: TRGV5
clone_size: many
j_call: TRGJ1/TRGJ2
cdr3_nt: TGTGCCACCTGGGACGCACAGAATTATTATAAGAAACTCTTT
cdr3_aa: CATWDAQNYYKKLF

v_call: TRGV9
clone_size: medium-sized
j_call: TRGJ1/TRGJ2
cdr3_nt: TGTGCCTTGTGGGTCTATTATAAGAAACTCTTT
cdr3_aa: CALWVYYKKLF

v_call: TRGV4
clone_size: many
j_call: TRGJ1/TRGJ2
cdr3_nt: TGTGCCACCTGGGTCCCGGGACATAGTGGAAAGAAACTCTTT
cdr3_aa: CATWVPGHSGKKLF

v_call: TRGV9
clone_size: medium-sized
j_call: TRGJ1/TRGJ2
cdr3_nt: TGTGCCTTGTGGGATGTCAATCAGAATTATTATAAGAAACTCTTT
cdr3_aa: CALWDVNQNYYKKLF

v_call: TRGV4
clone_size: many
j_call: TRGJ1/TRGJ2
cdr3_nt: TGTGCCACCTGGGATCTCCACCCCATCCCCCATTATTATAAGAAACTCTTT
cdr3_aa: CATWDLHPIPHYYKKLF

v_call: TRGV5
clone_size: many
j_call: TRGJ1/TRGJ2
cdr3_nt: TGTGCCACCTGGGACTTCTGGAATTATTATAAGAAACTCTTT
cdr3_aa: CATWDFWNYYKKLF

v_call: TRGV9
clone_size: many
j_call: TRGJ1/TRGJ2
cdr3_nt: TGTGCCTTGTGGGAGACTCCTAAGAAACTCTTT
cdr3_aa: CALWETPKKLF